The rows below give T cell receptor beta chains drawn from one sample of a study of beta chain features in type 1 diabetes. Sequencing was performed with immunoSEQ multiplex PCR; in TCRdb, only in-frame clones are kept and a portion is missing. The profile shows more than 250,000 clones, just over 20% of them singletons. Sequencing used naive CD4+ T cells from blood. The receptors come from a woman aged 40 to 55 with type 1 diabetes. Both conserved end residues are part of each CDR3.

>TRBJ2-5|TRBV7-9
CASRETPKETQYF
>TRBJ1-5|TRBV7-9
CASSLGGQPQHF
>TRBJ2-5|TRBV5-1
CASSLGHLQETQYF
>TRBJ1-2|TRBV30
CAYDRDSHLNTF
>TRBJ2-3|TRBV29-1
CSTGVSTDTQYF
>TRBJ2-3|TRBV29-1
CSGRGLAGADTQYF
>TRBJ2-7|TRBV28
CASSPGQAREQYF
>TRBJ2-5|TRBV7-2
CASSLSRETQYF
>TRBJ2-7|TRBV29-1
CSVGASLAGGEQYF
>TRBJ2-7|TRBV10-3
CAISESAISYEQYF
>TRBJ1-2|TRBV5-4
CASSAGQGPGYTF
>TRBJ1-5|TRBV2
CASSEASGDQPQHF
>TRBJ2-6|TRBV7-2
CASSLGGSPGANVLTF
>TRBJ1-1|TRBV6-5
CASSSARENTEAFF
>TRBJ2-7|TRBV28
CASSVIKREGAYEQYF
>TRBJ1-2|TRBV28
CAGGARRSSGYTF
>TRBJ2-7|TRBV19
CASRERRGQNYEQYF
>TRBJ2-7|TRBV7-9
CASSLRKAGRSDEQYF
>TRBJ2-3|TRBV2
CASSPKGLAGDTQYF
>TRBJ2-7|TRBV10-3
CAISQGVETYEQYF
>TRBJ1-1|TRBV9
CASSVAGTGITEAFF
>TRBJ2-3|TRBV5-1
CASSLTRTGGEYF